The 30 T cell receptor beta chains listed next were all sequenced from one sample in a study of shared clonotypes between healthy human individuals (dated by TCRdb to 2019 to 2021). The receptor library was made with the immunoSEQ multiplex PCR assay. TCRdb limited this immuneACCESS table to in-frame rearrangements with V and J called. A share of clones is missing; checked studies link under half to unresolved V genes, and the rest is unexplained. This sample lists roughly 700,000 clones; roughly 70% were detected once. In total, the top ten clones hold 1.5% to 2% of the sample. Sequenced sample: memory CD4+ T cells sorted from blood. The sample's cell subset or site label is to be understood as: CD45RA-negative fraction. Receptor source: a young woman in good health.

This clone appeared once. The chain links TRBV4-1 to TRBJ2-5; the match to TRBD2 covers 7 bases. Germline trimming cut 2 bases from V and 4 bases from J; bases unmatched to any gene: 4. This CDR3 spans 14 amino acids. Germline V CDR1 and CDR2: MGHRA, YSYEKL. The CDR3 DNA is TGCGCCAGCAGCCAAAGATGGGGGGGAGAGACCCAGTACTTC. Protein sequence: CASSQRWGGETQYF.

In its sample, this clone was seen once. The genes are TRBV25-1 and TRBJ2-1, with D perhaps TRBD2 (6 bases). The CDR3 has 13 residues. V lost 4 bases to trimming and J lost 7 bases, with 11 bases between them. Germline V lookup: CDR1 MGHDK, CDR2 SYGVNS. The CDR3 coding sequence is TGTGCCAGCAGTGCCCCCGGGAGTAATGAGCAGTTCTTC. Protein sequence: CASSAPGSNEQFF.

CDR3 loop: CASSQGATVEKLFF. CDR3 coding DNA: TGCGCCAGCAGCCAAGGCGCGACAGTTGAAAAACTGTTTTTT. The rearrangement links TRBV4-1 to TRBJ1-4; tentative D call: TRBD1 (5 bases). V was pared by 1 base and J by 7 bases, with 10 bases between. The CDR3 loop spans 14 amino acids. Germline V CDR1 and CDR2: MGHRA, YSYEKL.

The table lists this clone with a few counts. The chain employs TRBV10-3 and TRBJ2-7; 13 bases agree with TRBD2. Germline CDR1 ENHRY, CDR2 SYGVKD. The V and J ends lost 6 bases and 4 bases, in that order; junction bases with no gene match: 6. The CDR3 consists of 15 residues. The CDR3 reads CAIRQTSGRRYEQYF. CDR3 DNA sequence: TGTGCCATCAGGCAGACTAGCGGGAGGCGTTACGAGCAGTACTTC.

The gene calls are TRBV14 and TRBJ1-1; weak D call: TRBD1 (6 bases). The CDR3 consists of 14 residues. The germline CDR1 and CDR2 sequences are SGHDN and FVKESK. With 6 bases removed from V and 0 bases from J, the gap between germline ends came to 11 bases. The CDR3 DNA follows: TGTGCCAGCAGGCAGGGGCGATTGAACACTGAAGCTTTCTTT. It encodes CASRQGRLNTEAFF.

The genes are TRBV27 and TRBJ1-3; D ambiguous. CDR3 length equals 16 residues. Deletions cut 7 bases from V and 0 bases from J, with 16 bases between. Germline V gene lookup returns CDR1 MNHEY and CDR2 SMNVEV (reference sequence). The chain's CDR3 is CASTGPRPVSGNTIYF. CDR3 sequence (DNA): TGTGCCAGCACCGGTCCCCGGCCGGTCTCTGGAAACACCATATATTTT.

The chain combines TRBV28 with TRBJ2-1, with 10 bases identical to TRBD2. J was trimmed by 3 bases and V by 2 bases; bases with no gene match: 4. Germline V gene lookup returns CDR1 MDHEN and CDR2 SYDVKM. CDR3 size: 16 residues. The CDR3: CASSLEGTSVYNEQFF. Here the CDR3 DNA reads TGTGCCAGCAGTTTAGAAGGGACTAGCGTCTACAATGAGCAGTTCTTC.

The table lists this clone with a few counts. This chain links TRBV7-6 with TRBJ2-1; 14 bases line up with TRBD2. CDR1 and CDR2 from the germline V gene are SGHVS and FNYEAQ. J was trimmed by 7 bases and V by 5 bases; bases with no gene match: 4. The CDR3 runs 15 residues. The CDR3 spells CASSPRTSGRNEQFF. The CDR3 nucleotides are TGTGCCAGCAGCCCTCGGACTAGCGGGAGGAATGAGCAGTTCTTC.

This chain links TRBV7-2 with TRBJ2-3; no definite D call. With 2 bases removed from V and 4 bases from J, the gap between germline ends came to 10 bases. Germline CDR1 reads SGHTA; CDR2 reads FQGNSA. This CDR3 is built from 14 residues. CDR3 region: CASSLMGYSDTQYF. The CDR3 DNA is TGTGCCAGCAGCTTAATGGGGTACTCAGATACGCAGTATTTT.

The table lists this clone with a few counts. The rearrangement uses TRBV5-6 and TRBJ1-2, with unresolved D. Between the trimmed V and J ends, which lost 4 bases and 3 bases, there was a span of 13 bases. Germline assignment: CDR1 SGHDT and CDR2 YYEEEE. CDR3 length: 14 residues. DNA of the CDR3: TGTGCCAGCAGCCGCGGCTCAGGCCACTATGGCTACACCTTC. Its translation is CASSRGSGHYGYTF.

This chain uses TRBV4-1 with TRBJ2-5, with D uncertain. There are 16 residues in the CDR3. The ends were cut back, 5 bases at V and 2 bases at J, with 18 bases in the middle. Germline V gene data show CDR1 as MGHRA and CDR2 as YSYEKL. This chain's CDR3 is CASSSSGQAAQETQYF. DNA for the CDR3: TGCGCCAGCAGCTCCTCGGGCCAGGCGGCTCAAGAGACCCAGTACTTC.

This clone was counted a few times. The chain recombines TRBV5-1 with TRBJ2-2, with D maybe TRBD2 (6 bases). The CDR3 has 15 residues. The germline V gene encodes CDR1 SGHRS and CDR2 YFSETQ. The V and J ends lost 2 bases and 0 bases respectively, with 8 bases between them. The CDR3 DNA sequence: TGCGCCAGCAGCTTAACTAGCCCGAACACCGGGGAGCTGTTTTTT. It translates to CASSLTSPNTGELFF.

V gene TRBV5-1 combines with J gene TRBJ2-1; TRBD1 might be the D (5 bases). The CDR3 consists of 16 residues. V lost 2 bases, J lost 0 bases, and 12 bases lay in between. Germline assignment: CDR1 SGHRS and CDR2 YFSETQ. Here the CDR3 reads CASSLSGQSSYNEQFF. Here the CDR3 DNA reads TGCGCCAGCAGCTTATCAGGACAAAGCTCCTACAATGAGCAGTTCTTC.

The CDR3 DNA follows: TGCAGCGTTGAAGGTGGACTAGCGGGAGTTATAGATACGCAGTATTTT. Amino acid sequence: CSVEGGLAGVIDTQYF. The chain uses TRBV29-1 and TRBJ2-3; TRBD2 matches 13 bases. With 1 base clipped from V and 5 bases from J, the junction kept 6 bases outside the gene matches. The CDR3 sequence is 16 residues long. Germline V gene lookup returns CDR1 SQVTM and CDR2 ANQGSEA.

CDR3 in DNA: TGTGCCAGCAGCGTCAGCGGGATCAACGAGCAGTACTTC. Protein: CASSVSGINEQYF. The chain joins TRBV7-9 to TRBJ2-7; 7 bases fit TRBD2. In germline, CDR1 is SEHNR, CDR2 FQNEAQ (reference sequence). V gave up 5 bases and J gave up 5 bases; unmatched junction bases: 6. This CDR3 is built from 13 residues.

DNA for the CDR3: TGTGCCAGCAGACTACGAGACAGGGGAAATCAGCCCCAGCATTTT. This encodes CASRLRDRGNQPQHF. The V gene is TRBV28, the J gene TRBJ1-5; 8 bases are shared with TRBD1. There are 15 residues in the CDR3. Germline V gene data show CDR1 as MDHEN and CDR2 as SYDVKM. Trimming removed 6 bases from V and 4 bases from J; junction bases left unmatched: 8.

Here the CDR3 reads CASSFDRTDTQYF. The DNA of the CDR3 is TGCGCCAGCAGCTTTGACCGCACAGATACGCAGTATTTT. V and J are TRBV5-1 and TRBJ2-3; D is unresolved. Trimming left V 2 bases short and J 1 base short, with 5 bases between. Germline CDR1 SGHRS, CDR2 YFSETQ. The CDR3 is 13 amino acids.

The chain couples TRBV27 to TRBJ1-5; no definite D call. The CDR3 totals 16 residues. V was shortened by 6 bases and J by 0 bases, with 15 bases between the two germline ends. CDR1 is MNHEY, CDR2 SMNVEV, per germline (reference sequence). The CDR3 is CASRRSDGFSNQPQHF. The CDR3 DNA reads TGTGCCAGCAGACGATCGGACGGCTTTAGCAATCAGCCCCAGCATTTT.

The CDR3, as DNA: TGCGCCAGCAGCCAAGGAAGGGCAGCGAACACCGGGGAGCTGTTTTTT. This gives the protein CASSQGRAANTGELFF. The gene calls are TRBV4-1 and TRBJ2-2; unclear D gene. This CDR3 comprises 16 residues. Germline V gene data show CDR1 as MGHRA and CDR2 as YSYEKL. V lost 1 base, J lost 0 bases, and 9 bases lay in between.

V usage is TRBV12-5 and J usage is TRBJ2-1; D possibly corresponds to TRBD1 (5 bases). Trimming took 1 base from V and 7 from J, leaving 11 bases between them. The germline V gene encodes CDR1 LGHNT and CDR2 FRNRAP. CDR3 length: 14 residues. The CDR3 protein is CASGLGQSGNEQFF. The CDR3 DNA reads TGTGCTAGTGGTTTGGGGCAGTCAGGGAATGAGCAGTTCTTC.

This chain uses TRBV21-1 with TRBJ1-2. TRBV21-1 is described as a pseudogene. The CDR3 is made up of 13 amino acids. The CDR3 is CASSATGPGSYTF. In DNA, the CDR3 is TGTGCCAGCAGCGCTACAGGTCCGGGGAGCTACACCTTC.

J is TRBJ1-2 and V is TRBV14, with D unclear. Germline loops: CDR1 SGHDN, CDR2 FVKESK. The CDR3 covers 12 residues. Between the trimmed V and J ends, which lost 4 bases and 4 bases, there was a span of 7 bases. CDR3 coding DNA: TGTGCCAGCAGCCCCGGGGTCTATGGCTACACCTTC. Translating gives CASSPGVYGYTF. The complete variable domain, with remaining parts taken from reference TRBV14 and TRBJ1-2, reads EAGVTQFPSHSVIEKGQTVTLRCDPISGHDNLYWYRRVMGKEIKFLLHFVKESKQDESGMPNNRFLAERTGGTYSTLKVQPAELEDSGVYFCASSPGVYGYTFGSGTRLTVV.

The chain employs TRBV28 and TRBJ1-4; D unresolved. CDR1 is MDHEN, CDR2 SYDVKM, per germline. Trimming took 5 bases from V and 7 from J, leaving 14 bases between them. The CDR3 runs to 14 residues. CDR3 in DNA: TGTGCCAGCAGTGCCCCGGGCGCTAGTGAAAAACTGTTTTTT. This codes for CASSAPGASEKLFF.

The J gene is TRBJ2-3, the V gene TRBV25-1; D might be TRBD1 or TRBD2, each matching 6 bases. Trimming shortened V by 4 bases and J by 4 bases, and 12 bases separated the two germline ends. Germline V gene data show CDR1 as MGHDK and CDR2 as SYGVNS. The CDR3 has 14 amino acids. The CDR3 DNA reads TGTGCCAGCAGTGGCCCTAGGGGGGCAGATACGCAGTATTTT. Translated, it gives CASSGPRGADTQYF.

J is TRBJ2-1 and V is TRBV16; D may be TRBD2 (5 bases). Germline CDR1 reads KGHSY; CDR2 reads FQNENV. Trimming took off 0 bases at V and 8 bases at J, with 11 bases between the two ends. The CDR3 is 14 amino acids. Here the CDR3 DNA reads TGTGCCAGCAGCCAATCCGGGATCGGGGATGAGCAGTTCTTC. The encoded protein is CASSQSGIGDEQFF. Complete variable domain (other parts from reference TRBV16 and TRBJ2-1): GEEVAQTPKHLVRGEGQKAKLYCAPIKGHSYVFWYQQVLKNEFKFLISFQNENVFDETGMPKERFSAKCLPNSPCSLEIQATKLEDSAVYFCASSQSGIGDEQFFGPGTRLTVL.

This clone was detected ten times or more. The gene calls are TRBV25-1 and TRBJ2-3; D uncertain. V was shortened by 4 bases and J by 2 bases, with 13 bases between the two germline ends. Germline V gene data show CDR1 as MGHDK and CDR2 as SYGVNS. This CDR3 has 15 residues. CDR3 loop: CASSVRVHDTDTQYF. The CDR3 bases are TGTGCCAGCAGTGTTCGGGTCCATGACACAGATACGCAGTATTTT.

V usage is TRBV19 and J usage is TRBJ2-3; the match to TRBD1 covers 11 bases. V dropped 7 bases and J dropped 5; count of bases not matched to a gene: 5. This CDR3 has 14 residues. Germline V gives CDR1 LNHDA, CDR2 SQIVND (reference sequence). In DNA form, the CDR3 reads TGTGCCAGTACGGACAGGGGGCGCGAAGATACGCAGTATTTT. Translated, it gives CASTDRGREDTQYF. The full variable domain, completed using reference TRBV19 and TRBJ2-3, is DGGITQSPKYLFRKEGQNVTLSCEQNLNHDAMYWYRQDPGQGLRLIYYSQIVNDFQKGDIAEGYSVSREKKESFPLTVTSAQKNPTAFYLCASTDRGREDTQYFGPGTRLTVL.

The chain couples TRBV28 to TRBJ2-1; TRBD1 aligns across 7 bases. The germline V gene encodes CDR1 MDHEN and CDR2 SYDVKM. The V segment lost 6 bases and the J segment 9 bases; nucleotides outside the gene matches: 11. The CDR3 is made up of 14 amino acids. CDR3 nucleotide sequence: TGTGCCAGCAGCGATGACAGGGTACAAAGTGAGCAGTTCTTC. As protein: CASSDDRVQSEQFF. Drawing the rest from reference TRBV28 and TRBJ2-1, the complete variable domain is DVKVTQSSRYLVKRTGEKVFLECVQDMDHENMFWYRQDPGLGLRLIYFSYDVKMKEKGDIPEGYSVSREKKERFSLILESASTNQTSMYLCASSDDRVQSEQFFGPGTRLTVL.

This clone was recorded a few times. The gene calls are TRBV19 and TRBJ2-7; the D gene could be TRBD1 or TRBD2 (6 bases each). V lost 2 bases and J lost 2, with 13 bases in between. The CDR3 is made up of 15 amino acids. The V gene's germline CDR1 is LNHDA and CDR2 SQIVND (reference sequence). CDR3 DNA sequence: TGTGCCAGTAGTATATTGGGGGGCGATCCCTACGAGCAGTACTTC. It codes for CASSILGGDPYEQYF. Full variable domain (outside the CDR3, taken from reference TRBV19 and TRBJ2-7): DGGITQSPKYLFRKEGQNVTLSCEQNLNHDAMYWYRQDPGQGLRLIYYSQIVNDFQKGDIAEGYSVSREKKESFPLTVTSAQKNPTAFYLCASSILGGDPYEQYFGPGTRLTVT.

The chain carries TRBV25-1 and TRBJ2-1; 8 bases map to TRBD2. The CDR3 covers 17 residues. CDR1 is MGHDK, CDR2 SYGVNS, per germline. Unmatched junction bases numbered 16, after V lost 3 bases and J lost 9 bases. This chain's CDR3 is CASSDGQLSGGPAEQFF. The CDR3 DNA reads TGTGCCAGCAGTGATGGACAGCTGTCGGGAGGGCCGGCTGAGCAGTTCTTC.